This T cell receptor (beta chain) was found in a study of response to subunit inactivated influenza vaccine. There are 14 residues in the CDR3. Germline-derived CDR1 and CDR2 are SQVTM and ANQGSEA. Trimming left V 7 bases short and J 5 bases short, with 20 bases between. TCRdb recomputed calls from the RT-PCR reads with MiXCR, one row per CDR3 protein. The table includes more than 450,000 distinct CDR3 sequences, 12% detected once. The sample holds a few counts of this clonotype. The chain carries TRBV29-1 and TRBJ1-1; D ambiguous. This sample comprised PBMCs from blood, obtained on the day of vaccination. This receptor was identified in a middle-aged man who received an inactivated influenza vaccine. CDR3 sequence: CSAAFPLVRTEAFF. The CDR3, as DNA: TGCAGCGCCGCTTTCCCCCTCGTACGGACTGAAGCTTTCTTT.